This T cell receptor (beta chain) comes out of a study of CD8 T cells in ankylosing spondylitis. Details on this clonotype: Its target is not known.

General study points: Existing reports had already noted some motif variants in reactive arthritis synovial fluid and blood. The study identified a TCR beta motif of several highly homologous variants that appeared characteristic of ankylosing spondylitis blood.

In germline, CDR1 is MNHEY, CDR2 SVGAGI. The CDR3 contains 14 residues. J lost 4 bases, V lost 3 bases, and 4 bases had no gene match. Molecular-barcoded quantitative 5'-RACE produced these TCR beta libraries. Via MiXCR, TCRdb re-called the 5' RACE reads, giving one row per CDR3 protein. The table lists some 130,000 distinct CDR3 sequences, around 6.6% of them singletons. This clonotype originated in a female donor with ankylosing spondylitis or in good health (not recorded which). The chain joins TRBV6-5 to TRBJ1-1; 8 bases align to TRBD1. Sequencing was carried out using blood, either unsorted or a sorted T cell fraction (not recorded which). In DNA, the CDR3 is TGTGCCAGCAGTTATACAGGGGGGGCCACTGAAGCTTTCTTT. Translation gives CASSYTGGATEAFF.